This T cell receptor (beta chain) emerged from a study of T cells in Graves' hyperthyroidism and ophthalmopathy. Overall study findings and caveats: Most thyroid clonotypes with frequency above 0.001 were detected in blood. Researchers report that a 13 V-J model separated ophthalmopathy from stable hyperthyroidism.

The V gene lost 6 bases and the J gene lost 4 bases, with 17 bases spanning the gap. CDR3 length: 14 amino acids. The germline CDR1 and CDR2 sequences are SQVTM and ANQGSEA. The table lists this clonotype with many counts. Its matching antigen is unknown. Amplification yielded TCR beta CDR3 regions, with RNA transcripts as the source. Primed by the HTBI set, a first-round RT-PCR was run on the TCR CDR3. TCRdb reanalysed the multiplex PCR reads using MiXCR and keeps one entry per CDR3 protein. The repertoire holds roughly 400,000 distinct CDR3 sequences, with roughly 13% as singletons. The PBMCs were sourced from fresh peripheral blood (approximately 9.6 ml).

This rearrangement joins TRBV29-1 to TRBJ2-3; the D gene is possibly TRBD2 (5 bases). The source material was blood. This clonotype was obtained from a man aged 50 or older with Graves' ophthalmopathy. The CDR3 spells CSVSRGSTSDTQYF. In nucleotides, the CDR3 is TGCAGCGTGAGTCGGGGTAGCACTTCAGATACGCAGTATTTT.